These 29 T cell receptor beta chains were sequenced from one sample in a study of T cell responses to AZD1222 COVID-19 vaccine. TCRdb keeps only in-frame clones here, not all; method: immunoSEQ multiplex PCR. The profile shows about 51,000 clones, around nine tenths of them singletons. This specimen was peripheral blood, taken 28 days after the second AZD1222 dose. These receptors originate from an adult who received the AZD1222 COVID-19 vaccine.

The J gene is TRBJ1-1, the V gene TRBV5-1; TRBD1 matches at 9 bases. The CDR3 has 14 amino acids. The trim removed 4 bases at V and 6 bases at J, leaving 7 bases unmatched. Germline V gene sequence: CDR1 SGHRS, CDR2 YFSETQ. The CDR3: CASSPQGASAEAFF. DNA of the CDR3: TGCGCCAGCAGCCCACAGGGGGCAAGTGCTGAAGCTTTCTTT.

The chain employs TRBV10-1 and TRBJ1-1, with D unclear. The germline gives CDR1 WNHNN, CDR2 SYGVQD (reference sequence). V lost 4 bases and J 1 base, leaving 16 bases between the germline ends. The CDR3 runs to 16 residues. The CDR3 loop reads CASSGSTPAGNTEAFF. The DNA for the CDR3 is TGCGCCAGCAGTGGATCAACCCCCGCAGGGAACACTGAAGCTTTCTTT.

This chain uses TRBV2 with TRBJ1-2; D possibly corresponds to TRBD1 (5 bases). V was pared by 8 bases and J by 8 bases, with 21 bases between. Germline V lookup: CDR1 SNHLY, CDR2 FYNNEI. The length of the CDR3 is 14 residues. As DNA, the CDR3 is TGTGCCAGCCTCCTTCCTCGTGGGGCGGAAGGCTACACCTTC. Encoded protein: CASLLPRGAEGYTF. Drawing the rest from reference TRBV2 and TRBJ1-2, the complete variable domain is EPEVTQTPSHQVTQMGQEVILRCVPISNHLYFYWYRQILGQKVEFLVSFYNNEISEKSEIFDDQFSVERPDGSNFTLKIRSTKLEDSAMYFCASLLPRGAEGYTFGSGTRLTVV.

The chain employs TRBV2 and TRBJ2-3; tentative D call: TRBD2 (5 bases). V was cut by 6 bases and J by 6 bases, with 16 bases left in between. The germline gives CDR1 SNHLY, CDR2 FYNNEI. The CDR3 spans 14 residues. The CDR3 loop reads CASSAESGGDTQYF. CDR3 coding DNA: TGTGCCAGCAGCGCTGAGAGCGGTGGGGATACGCAGTATTTT. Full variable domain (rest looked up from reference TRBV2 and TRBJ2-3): EPEVTQTPSHQVTQMGQEVILRCVPISNHLYFYWYRQILGQKVEFLVSFYNNEISEKSEIFDDQFSVERPDGSNFTLKIRSTKLEDSAMYFCASSAESGGDTQYFGPGTRLTVL.

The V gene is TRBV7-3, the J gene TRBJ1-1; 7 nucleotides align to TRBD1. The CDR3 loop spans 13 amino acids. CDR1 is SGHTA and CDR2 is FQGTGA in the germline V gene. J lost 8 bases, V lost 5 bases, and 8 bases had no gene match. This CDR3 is CASSRLQGTEAFF. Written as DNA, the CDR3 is TGTGCCAGCAGCCGCCTACAGGGGACCGAAGCTTTCTTT.

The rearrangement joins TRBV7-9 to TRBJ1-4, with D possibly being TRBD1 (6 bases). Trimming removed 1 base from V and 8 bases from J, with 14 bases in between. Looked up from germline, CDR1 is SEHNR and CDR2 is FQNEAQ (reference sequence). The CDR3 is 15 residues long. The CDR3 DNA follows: TGTGCCAGCAGCTTAGGCGGCGGAGGGGGAGAAAAACTGTTTTTT. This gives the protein CASSLGGGGGEKLFF.

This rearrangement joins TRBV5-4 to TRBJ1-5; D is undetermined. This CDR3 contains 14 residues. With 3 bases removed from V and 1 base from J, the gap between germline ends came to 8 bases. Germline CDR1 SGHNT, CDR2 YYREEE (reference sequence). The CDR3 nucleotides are TGTGCCAGCAGCTCGGACCCCAGCAATCAGCCCCAGCATTTT. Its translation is CASSSDPSNQPQHF.

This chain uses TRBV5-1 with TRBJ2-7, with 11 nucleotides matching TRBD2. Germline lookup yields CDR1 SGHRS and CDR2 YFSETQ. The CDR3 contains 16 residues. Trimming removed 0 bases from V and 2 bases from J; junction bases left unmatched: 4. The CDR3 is CASSLGLAGIAYEQYF. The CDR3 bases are TGCGCCAGCAGCTTGGGACTAGCGGGGATAGCCTACGAGCAGTACTTC.

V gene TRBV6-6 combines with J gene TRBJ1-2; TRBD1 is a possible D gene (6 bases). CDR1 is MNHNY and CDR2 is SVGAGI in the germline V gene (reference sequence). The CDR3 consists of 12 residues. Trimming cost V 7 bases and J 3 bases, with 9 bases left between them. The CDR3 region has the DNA TGTGCCAGCAACCGACAGGACTATGGCTACACCTTC. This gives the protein CASNRQDYGYTF.

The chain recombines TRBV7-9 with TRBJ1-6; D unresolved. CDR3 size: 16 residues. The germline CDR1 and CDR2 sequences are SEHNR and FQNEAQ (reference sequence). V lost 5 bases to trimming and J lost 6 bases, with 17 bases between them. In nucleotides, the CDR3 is TGTGCCAGCAGCCCCCTCGGTCAAATACCTAATTCACCCCTCCACTTT. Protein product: CASSPLGQIPNSPLHF.

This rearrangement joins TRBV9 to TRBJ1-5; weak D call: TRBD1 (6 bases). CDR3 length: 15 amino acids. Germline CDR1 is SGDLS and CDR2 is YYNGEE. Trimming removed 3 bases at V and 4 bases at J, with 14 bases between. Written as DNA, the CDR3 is TGTGCCAGCAGCGCAAGCGGACAGACTAATCAGCCCCAGCATTTT. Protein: CASSASGQTNQPQHF.

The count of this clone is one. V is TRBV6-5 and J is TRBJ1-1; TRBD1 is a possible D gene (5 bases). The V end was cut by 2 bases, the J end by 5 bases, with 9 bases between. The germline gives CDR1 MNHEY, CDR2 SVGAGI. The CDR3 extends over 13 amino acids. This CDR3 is CASSYKGSTEAFF. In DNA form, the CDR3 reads TGTGCCAGCAGTTACAAGGGGAGTACTGAAGCTTTCTTT.

As DNA, the CDR3 is TGTGCCAGCAGTTACAGCACCTATGGCTACACCTTC. Its protein product is CASSYSTYGYTF. The gene calls are TRBV12-3 or TRBV12-4 and TRBJ1-2; no reliable D call. With 4 bases removed from V and 4 bases from J, the gap between germline ends came to 7 bases. This CDR3 is built from 12 residues.

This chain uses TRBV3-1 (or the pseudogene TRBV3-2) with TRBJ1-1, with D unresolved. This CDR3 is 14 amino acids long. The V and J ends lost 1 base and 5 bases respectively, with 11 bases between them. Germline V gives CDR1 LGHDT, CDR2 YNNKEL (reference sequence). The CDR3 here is CASSQGDIVTEAFF. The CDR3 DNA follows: TGTGCCAGCAGCCAAGGAGATATTGTGACTGAAGCTTTCTTT.

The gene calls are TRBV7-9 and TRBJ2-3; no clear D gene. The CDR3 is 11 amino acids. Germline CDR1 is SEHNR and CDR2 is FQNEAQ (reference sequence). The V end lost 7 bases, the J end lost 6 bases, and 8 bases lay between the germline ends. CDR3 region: CASTFSDTQYF. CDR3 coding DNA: TGTGCCAGCACCTTCTCGGATACGCAGTATTTT.

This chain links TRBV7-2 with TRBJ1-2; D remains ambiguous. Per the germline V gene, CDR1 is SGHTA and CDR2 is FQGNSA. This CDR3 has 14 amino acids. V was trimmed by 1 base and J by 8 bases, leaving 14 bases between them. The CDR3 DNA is TGTGCCAGCAGCTTAGTTGTTGGTGCGAGGGGCTACACCTTC. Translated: CASSLVVGARGYTF. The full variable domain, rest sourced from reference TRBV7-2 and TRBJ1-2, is GAGVSQSPSNKVTEKGKDVELRCDPISGHTALYWYRQSLGQGLEFLIYFQGNSAPDKSGLPSDRFSAERTGGSVSTLTIQRTQQEDSAVYLCASSLVVGARGYTFGSGTRLTVV.

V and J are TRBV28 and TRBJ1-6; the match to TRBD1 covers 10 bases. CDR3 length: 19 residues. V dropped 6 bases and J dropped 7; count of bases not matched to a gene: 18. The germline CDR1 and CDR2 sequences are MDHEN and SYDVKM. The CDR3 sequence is CASRVAGTGAGSGNSPLHF. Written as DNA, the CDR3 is TGTGCCAGCAGAGTGGCCGGGACAGGGGCTGGGTCGGGAAATTCACCCCTCCACTTT.

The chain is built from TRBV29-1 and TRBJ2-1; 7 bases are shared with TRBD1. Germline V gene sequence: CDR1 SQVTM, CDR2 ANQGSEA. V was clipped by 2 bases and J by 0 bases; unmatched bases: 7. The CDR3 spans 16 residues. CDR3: CSVEMRQGSSYNEQFF. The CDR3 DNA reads TGCAGCGTTGAAATGCGACAGGGAAGCTCCTACAATGAGCAGTTCTTC.

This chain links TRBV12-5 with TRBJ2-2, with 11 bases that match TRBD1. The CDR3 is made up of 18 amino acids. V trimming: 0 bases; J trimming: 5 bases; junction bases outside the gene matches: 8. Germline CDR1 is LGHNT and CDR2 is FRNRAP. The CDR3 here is CASGLVLGQGVGTGELFF. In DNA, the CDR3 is TGTGCTAGTGGTTTGGTACTGGGACAGGGGGTCGGTACCGGGGAGCTGTTTTTT.

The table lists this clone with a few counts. The CDR3 bases are TGTGCCAGCAGCTTAGGGACAGGGAACACTGAAGCTTTCTTT. Its translation is CASSLGTGNTEAFF. The V and J genes are TRBV7-3 and TRBJ1-1; 8 bases are a match to TRBD1. Germline V lookup: CDR1 SGHTA, CDR2 FQGTGA. The CDR3 length is 14 residues. The junction had 0 bases not matched to a gene; V was cut back by 2 bases and J by 1 base.

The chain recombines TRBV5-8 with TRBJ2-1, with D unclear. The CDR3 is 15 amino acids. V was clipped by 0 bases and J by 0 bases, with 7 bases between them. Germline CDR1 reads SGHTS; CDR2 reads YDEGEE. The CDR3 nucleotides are TGTGCCAGCAGCTTGGAGGGAAGCTCCTACAATGAGCAGTTCTTC. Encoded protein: CASSLEGSSYNEQFF. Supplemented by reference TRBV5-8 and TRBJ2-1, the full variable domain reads EAGVTQSPTHLIKTRGQQATLRCSPISGHTSVYWYQQALGLGLQFLLWYDEGEERNRGNFPPRFSGRQFPNYSSELNVNALELEDSALYLCASSLEGSSYNEQFFGPGTRLTVL.

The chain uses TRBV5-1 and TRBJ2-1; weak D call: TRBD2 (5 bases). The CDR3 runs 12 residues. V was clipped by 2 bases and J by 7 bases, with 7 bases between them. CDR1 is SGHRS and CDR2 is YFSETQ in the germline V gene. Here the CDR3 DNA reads TGCGCCAGCAGCTTTGAGGGAAATGAGCAGTTCTTC. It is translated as CASSFEGNEQFF.

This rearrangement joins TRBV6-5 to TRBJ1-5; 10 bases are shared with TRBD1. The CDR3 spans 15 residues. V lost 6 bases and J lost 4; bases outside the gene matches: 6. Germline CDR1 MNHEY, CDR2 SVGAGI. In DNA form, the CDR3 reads TGTGCCAGCAGCGACAGGGGACAGGGGAATCAGCCCCAGCATTTT. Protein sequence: CASSDRGQGNQPQHF.

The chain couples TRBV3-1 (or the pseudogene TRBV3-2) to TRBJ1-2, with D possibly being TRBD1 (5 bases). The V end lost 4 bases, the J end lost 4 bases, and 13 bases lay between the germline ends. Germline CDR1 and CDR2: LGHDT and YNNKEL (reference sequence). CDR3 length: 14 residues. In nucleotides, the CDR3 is TGTGCCAGCAGCCTCTCACAGGCGACCTATGGCTACACCTTC. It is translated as CASSLSQATYGYTF.

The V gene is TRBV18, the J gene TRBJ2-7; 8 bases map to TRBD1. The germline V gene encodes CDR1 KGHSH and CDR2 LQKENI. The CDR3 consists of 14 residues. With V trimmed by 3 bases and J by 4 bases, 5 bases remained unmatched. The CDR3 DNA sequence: TGTGCCAGCTCACCGACAGGGGCGGGTTACGAGCAGTACTTC. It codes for CASSPTGAGYEQYF.

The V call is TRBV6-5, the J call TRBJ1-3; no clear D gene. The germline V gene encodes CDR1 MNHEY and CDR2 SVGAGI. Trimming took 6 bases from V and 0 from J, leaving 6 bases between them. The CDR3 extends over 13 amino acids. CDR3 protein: CASSDFSGNTIYF. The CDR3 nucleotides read TGTGCCAGCAGCGACTTCTCTGGAAACACCATATATTTT.

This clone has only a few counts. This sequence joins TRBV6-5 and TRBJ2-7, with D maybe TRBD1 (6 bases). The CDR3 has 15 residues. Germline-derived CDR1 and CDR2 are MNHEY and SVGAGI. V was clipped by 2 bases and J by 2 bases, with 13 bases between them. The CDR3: CASSYGGTNPYEQYF. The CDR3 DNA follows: TGTGCCAGCAGTTACGGTGGGACAAATCCCTACGAGCAGTACTTC.

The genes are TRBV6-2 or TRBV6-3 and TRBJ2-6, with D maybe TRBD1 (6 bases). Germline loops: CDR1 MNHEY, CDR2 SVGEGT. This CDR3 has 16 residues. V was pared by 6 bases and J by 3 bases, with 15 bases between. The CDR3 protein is CASSRTTQGGANVLTF. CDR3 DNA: TGTGCCAGCAGCCGGACAACACAGGGTGGGGCCAACGTCCTGACTTTC.

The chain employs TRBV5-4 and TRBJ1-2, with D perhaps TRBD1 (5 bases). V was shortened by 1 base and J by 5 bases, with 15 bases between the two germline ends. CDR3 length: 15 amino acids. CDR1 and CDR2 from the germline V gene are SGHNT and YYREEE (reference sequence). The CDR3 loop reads CASSLSGGVIYGYTF. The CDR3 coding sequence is TGTGCCAGCAGCTTGTCTGGGGGAGTTATATATGGCTACACCTTC.